This is a list of T cell receptor beta chains from one sample in a study of beta chain features in type 1 diabetes. Some clones are missing from TCRdb's copy, which holds only in-frame ones; the method was immunoSEQ multiplex PCR. Of around 300,000 clones listed, 8% were seen once; the top ten hold 1%. Input material: central memory CD4+ T cells from blood. The receptors come from a young woman in good health. CDR3s include the opening cysteine and the closing phenylalanine or tryptophan. The D gene is left open where the match is weak. Size tells how often a clone was seen (once, few, many) or the class of an expanded clone, and some rows leave it out.

TRBV5-1	TRBJ1-5	NA	NA	CASSLVSGGNQPQHF	TGCGCCAGCAGCTTGGTGTCGGGGGGCAATCAGCCCCAGCATTTT
TRBV7-9	TRBJ2-1	NA	NA	CASRLNSGTYNEQFF	TGTGCCAGCAGGTTAAACTCGGGGACATACAATGAGCAGTTCTTC
TRBV11-2	TRBJ1-1	NA	NA	CASSHGDRGVNTEAFF	TGTGCCAGCAGCCACGGGGATCGCGGGGTTAACACTGAAGCTTTCTTT
TRBV5-1	TRBJ1-1	NA	NA	CASSLALTGGTEAFF	TGCGCCAGCAGCTTGGCCCTTACCGGGGGGACTGAAGCTTTCTTT
TRBV18	TRBJ2-1	NA	few	CASSAGAYNEQFF	TGTGCCAGCTCCGCAGGGGCCTACAATGAGCAGTTCTTC
TRBV25-1	TRBJ2-1	TRBD2	many	CASSVGRGGYNEQFF	TGTGCCAGCAGTGTCGGGCGGGGGGGTTACAATGAGCAGTTCTTC
TRBV7-2	TRBJ1-5	NA	few	CASSIDGQPYQPQHF	TGTGCCAGCAGCATCGACGGACAGCCCTATCAGCCCCAGCATTTT
TRBV29-1	TRBJ2-1	NA	few	CSGSGGGGVYNEQFF	TGCAGCGGGAGTGGGGGAGGGGGCGTATACAATGAGCAGTTCTTC
TRBV6-6	TRBJ2-1	NA	NA	CASSYESVNEQFF	TGTGCCAGCAGTTACGAGTCTGTCAATGAGCAGTTCTTC
TRBV25-1	TRBJ2-2	TRBD1	few	CASSEDRATGELFF	TGTGCCAGCAGTGAGGACAGGGCCACCGGGGAGCTGTTTTTT
TRBV7-9	TRBJ2-1	TRBD2	many	CASSPASGRAGEQFF	TGTGCCAGCAGCCCCGCCAGCGGGAGGGCCGGGGAGCAGTTCTTC
TRBV7-2	TRBJ2-5	TRBD1	many	CASSPRTGGFRPETQYF	TGTGCCAGCAGCCCTCGGACAGGGGGCTTCAGGCCAGAGACCCAGTACTTC
TRBV30	TRBJ2-1	NA	few	CAWSVGTSNNEQFF	TGTGCCTGGAGTGTAGGAACATCCAACAATGAGCAGTTCTTC
TRBV27	TRBJ1-1	NA	few	CASSLWGEKAFF	TGTGCCAGCAGTTTATGGGGCGAGAAAGCTTTCTTT
TRBV6-5	TRBJ2-3	NA	NA	CASSFFGYTDTQYF	TGTGCCAGCAGTTTCTTTGGGTACACAGATACGCAGTATTTT
TRBV5-4	TRBJ2-2	TRBD2	NA	CASSDAGGIRTGELFF	TGTGCCAGCAGCGACGCGGGGGGGATACGCACCGGGGAGCTGTTTTTT
TRBV2	TRBJ2-6	NA	NA	CASKLSGANVLTF	TGTGCCAGCAAACTCTCTGGGGCCAACGTCCTGACTTTC
TRBV2	TRBJ1-3	TRBD1	many	CASSTGTGFGNTIYF	TGTGCCAGCAGTACCGGGACAGGGTTTGGAAACACCATATATTTT
TRBV5-1	TRBJ2-1	NA	NA	CASSGSSYNEQFF	TGCGCCAGCAGCGGTAGCTCCTACAATGAGCAGTTCTTC
TRBV15	TRBJ1-4	NA	NA	CATSRQRGLREKLFF	TGTGCCACCAGCAGACAACGGGGCCTGAGAGAAAAACTGTTTTTT
TRBV5-4	TRBJ2-3	NA	few	CASSLLGAYTDTQYF	TGTGCCAGCAGCTTATTGGGGGCTTACACAGATACGCAGTATTTT
TRBV2	TRBJ2-1	NA	once	CASSQEGGGYNEQFF	TGTGCCAGCAGCCAGGAGGGGGGGGGCTACAATGAGCAGTTCTTC
TRBV5-6	TRBJ2-4	NA	many	CASSPVGSIAKNIQYF	TGTGCCAGCAGCCCGGTGGGCAGCATAGCCAAAAACATTCAGTACTTC
TRBV7-3	TRBJ2-1	TRBD2	few	CASSSGLGYNEQFF	TGTGCCAGCAGTTCGGGACTAGGCTACAATGAGCAGTTCTTC
TRBV29-1	TRBJ1-2	NA	NA	CSGVTPRNYGYTF	TGCAGTGGGGTGACGCCCCGTAACTATGGCTACACCTTC
TRBV6-6	TRBJ1-4	NA	few	CASSYFGGNEKLFF	TGTGCCAGCAGTTACTTCGGGGGAAATGAAAAACTGTTTTTT
TRBV5-4	TRBJ1-6	NA	many	CASSRSRDRDSPLHF	TGTGCCAGCAGCCGATCGCGGGATCGGGATTCACCCCTCCACTTT
TRBV7-2	TRBJ2-1	NA	NA	CASSSRTGPNNEQFF	TGTGCCAGCAGCTCCCGCACCGGGCCGAACAATGAGCAGTTCTTC
TRBV5-4	TRBJ2-7	TRBD1	many	CASSPDRGEQYF	TGTGCCAGCAGTCCGGACAGGGGCGAGCAGTACTTC
TRBV1	TRBJ2-7	NA	NA	CTSSQDGSGASYEQYF	TGCACCAGCAGCCAAGATGGTTCAGGGGCGTCCTACGAGCAGTACTTC
TRBV9	TRBJ1-4	TRBD1	few	CASSAPGQADEKLFF	TGTGCCAGCAGCGCTCCGGGACAGGCTGATGAAAAACTGTTTTTT